Below, 29 T cell receptor delta chains from the same sample are listed, as sequenced in a study of gamma-delta chains in newborns, infants, children. TCRdb re-called the reads via CATT. The table shows 3,900 or so delta-chain clones, with approximately 15% occurring only once. The sequencing sample was made of blood. The receptors derive from a child who was a newborn, infant or young child, either healthy, febrile or measles-vaccinated (not recorded which).

This clone has a handful of counts. This chain links TRDV2 with TRDJ1, with a tentative D call TRDD3 (6 bases). Germline-derived CDR1 and CDR2 are GEAIGNYY and EKD. The CDR3 sequence is 13 residues long. The V end was cut by 3 bases, the J end by 4 bases, with 11 bases between. CDR3 nucleotides: TGTGCCTGTGACCTACTGGGCCACGATAAACTCATCTTT. This sequence encodes CACDLLGHDKLIF.

Relative to its sample, this clone is medium-sized. Other DNA sequences in the sample encode the same CDR3. This chain uses TRDV2 with TRDJ2, with TRDD3 matching over 10 bases. Germline lookup yields CDR1 GEAIGNYY and CDR2 EKD. This CDR3 comprises 16 residues. Losses at the gene ends were 1 base for V and 0 bases for J; bases not matched to a gene: 1. This chain's CDR3 is CACDTLGDTLTAQLFF. In nucleotides, the CDR3 is TGTGCCTGTGACACGCTGGGGGATACTTTGACAGCACAACTCTTCTTT.

Comments on this clone: This likely stems from a read error, as it lies one base from a far larger clone. The sample has other DNA sequences that encode this CDR3 too. The chain uses TRDV2 and TRDJ1; TRDD2 matches at 7 bases. CDR1 and CDR2 (germline): GEAIGNYY, EKD. CDR3 size: 20 residues. The CDR3 region has the DNA TGCGCCTGTGACTCCCTAGCTGGATCCTTCCTTGGATCGTACACCGATAAACTCATCTTT. This sequence encodes CACDSLAGSFLGSYTDKLIF.

The J gene went uncalled, whereas the V gene is TRDV2; TRDD3, the table's D call, lacks a check against the DNA. The germline CDR1 and CDR2 sequences are GEAIGNYY and EKD. CDR3 length: 19 amino acids. The CDR3 sequence is CAYDTGPRVGGTKTDEIIF. CDR3 DNA sequence: TGTGCCTATGACACCGGCCCTAGGGTGGGGGGCACAAAAACCGATGAAATCATCTTT.

In this sample, this clone is medium-sized. The rearrangement links TRDV2 to TRDJ3; 11 nucleotides line up with TRDD3. V dropped 1 base and J dropped 0; count of bases not matched to a gene: 1. CDR3 size: 18 residues. Per the germline V gene, CDR1 is GEAIGNYY and CDR2 is EKD. For the CDR3, the DNA is TGTGCCTGTGACACTGGGGGATACGGCTCCTGGGACACCCGACAGATGTTTTTC. Protein sequence: CACDTGGYGSWDTRQMFF.

With regard to this clone: This DNA's translation and the protein TCRdb lists, from a much larger clone, do not match at residue 13, likely due to a read error; the protein shown is translated from the DNA. The chain couples TRDV2 to TRDJ3; D is possibly TRDD3 (6 bases). Germline CDR1 and CDR2: GEAIGNYY and EKD. This CDR3 has 19 residues. The CDR3 nucleotides read TGTGCCTGTGACACCTTACTGCAACTGAGCTCCTGGGGCACCCGACAGATGTTTTTC. The encoded protein is CACDTLLQLSSWGTRQMFF.

This clone is labeled as large. The same CDR3 can be traced to other DNA sequences in this sample. The chain couples TRDV2 to TRDJ1, with D possibly being TRDD3 (5 bases). V dropped 2 bases and J dropped 11 bases, with 29 bases sitting between them. The CDR3 is 17 residues long. In germline, CDR1 is GEAIGNYY, CDR2 EKD. The chain's CDR3 is CACDKLTGLIQRGELIF. Written as DNA, the CDR3 is TGTGCCTGTGACAAACTTACTGGCTTGATACAGAGGGGAGAGCTCATCTTT.

This clone has only a few counts. TCRdb records a much larger clone's protein for this DNA, with a difference at residue 12 that likely arises from a read error; the protein given is the translation of the DNA. The chain combines TRDV2 with TRDJ1, with no clear D. Germline CDR1 reads GEAIGNYY; CDR2 reads EKD. This CDR3 has 14 amino acids. CDR3 loop: CACDTVQATDKPIF. The CDR3 DNA reads as TGTGCCTGTGACACCGTCCAAGCAACCGATAAACCCATCTTT.

Notes on this clone: This may stem from a read error, because a much larger clone lies one nucleotide away. The assigned J gene is TRDJ1, but the V gene is uncalled; the table names TRDD3, a call not compared with the DNA. The CDR3 runs to 27 residues. CDR3 DNA sequence: TGTGCTCTTGGGGGAACGACTGGTCTAGGGAGGAGTATTCTCGGATACTGGGGTAAATGGGACACCGATAAACTCATCTTT. Amino acid sequence: CALGGTTGLGRSILGYWGKWDTDKLIF.

Concerning this clone itself: A read error likely explains why the TCRdb protein, taken from a much larger clone, differs from this DNA's translation at residue 7; the protein shown is translated from the DNA. This sequence joins TRDV2 and TRDJ3; a possible D gene is TRDD3 (5 bases). The V end lost 2 bases, the J end lost 0 bases, and 10 bases lay between the germline ends. This CDR3 is built from 17 residues. Germline V gene sequence: CDR1 GEAIGNYY, CDR2 EKD. The CDR3 nucleotides read TGTGCCTGTGACATACTGGAGGACTCCTGGGACACCCGACAGATGTTTTTC. Translation: CACDILEDSWDTRQMFF.

Note on this clone: A much larger clone lies a single base off, so this may be a read error. The CDR3 nucleotides are TGTGCTCTTGGGGAACCCGGCATTCCTGGTAGGGGGTACTGGGGGATCCCCTACACCGATAAACTCATCTTT. Its translation: CALGEPGIPGRGYWGIPYTDKLIF. This sequence joins TRDV1 and TRDJ1; 10 positions match TRDD3. The J gene is not listed in TCRdb, so it was assigned here from a DNA match to germline. CDR1 TSWWSYY and CDR2 QGS come from the germline V gene. The CDR3 is 24 amino acids. V gave up 1 base and J gave up 0 bases; unmatched junction bases: 26.

By sample share, this clone is large. CDR3 amino acids: CACDKLGDPDKLIF. CDR3 DNA: TGTGCCTGTGACAAACTGGGGGATCCCGATAAACTCATCTTT. The chain uses TRDV2 and TRDJ1; 10 bases are a match to TRDD3. V lost 2 bases, J lost 3 bases, and 2 bases stayed unmatched. Germline CDR1 and CDR2: GEAIGNYY and EKD. CDR3 length equals 14 residues.

Worth noting for this clone: A read error likely explains this, since a far larger clone differs by one base. The rearrangement links TRDV2 to TRDJ3; D is possibly TRDD3 (5 bases). The J gene was not available in TCRdb and was assigned here by matching the DNA to germline segments. Trimming took 0 bases from V and 1 from J, leaving 30 bases between them. CDR3 length equals 24 residues. The germline CDR1 and CDR2 sequences are GEAIGNYY and EKD. In DNA, the CDR3 is TGTGCCTGTGACACCGTGGACAGACAGGCTACTGGCGGGTATAAATCCTGGGACACCCGACAGATGTTTTTC. Translated, it gives CACDTVDRQATGGYKSWDTRQMFF.

This clone was observed a handful of times. The amino acid sequence in TCRdb belongs to a much larger clone and departs from this DNA's translation at residue 5, likely a sequencing read error; the sequence shown is translated from the DNA. V usage is TRDV2 and J usage is TRDJ2; 9 nucleotides align to TRDD3. Germline V gene sequence: CDR1 GEAIGNYY, CDR2 EKD. This CDR3 contains 14 residues. With 3 bases clipped from V and 5 bases from J, the junction kept 3 bases outside the gene matches. The CDR3 loop reads CACDAWGITAQLFF. In DNA form, the CDR3 reads TGTGCCTGTGACGCTTGGGGGATAACAGCACAACTCTTCTTT.

In its sample, this clone ranks as medium-sized. This probably arose from a read error, given a far larger clone one base away. V and J are TRDV2 and TRDJ1; 8 positions match TRDD3. This CDR3 has 14 amino acids. Germline trimming cut 2 bases from V and 2 bases from J; bases unmatched to any gene: 3. The germline V gene encodes CDR1 GEAIGNYY and CDR2 EKD. The CDR3 DNA sequence: TGTGCCTGTGACATACTGGGGGGTACCGATAAACTCATCTTT. Its translation is CACDILGGTDKLIF.

The J gene is TRDJ3, the V gene TRDV2, with 10 bases aligning to TRDD3. V shed 3 bases, J shed 1 base, and the junction held 11 bases outside the gene matches. The CDR3 sequence is 20 residues long. The germline CDR1 and CDR2 sequences are GEAIGNYY and EKD. CDR3 DNA sequence: TGTGCCTGTGACTACCCGGGGGATACGATCAAATCCTGGGACACCCGACAGATGTTTTTC. Its protein is CACDYPGDTIKSWDTRQMFF.

A remark on this clone: For this DNA, TCRdb reports the protein of a much larger clone, which diverges at residue 5, most likely from a read error; the protein presented here is translated directly from the DNA. The chain combines TRDV2 with TRDJ1, with 8 bases fitting TRDD3. The V gene end was trimmed by 3 bases and the J gene end by 5 bases; junction bases not matched to a gene: 10. The germline CDR1 and CDR2 sequences are GEAIGNYY and EKD. CDR3 length equals 15 residues. Here the CDR3 reads CACDPLLGASDKLIF. CDR3 nucleotide sequence: TGTGCCTGTGACCCATTACTGGGGGCATCAGATAAACTCATCTTT.

In the case of this clone: Possible read error: a much larger clone is one base away. The V and J genes are TRDV2 and TRDJ3, with 10 bases lining up with TRDD3. The germline gives CDR1 GEAIGNYY, CDR2 EKD. V trimming: 0 bases; J trimming: 2 bases; junction bases outside the gene matches: 9. This CDR3 has 20 residues. CDR3 sequence: CACDTVMGDTLPWDTRQMFF. The CDR3 DNA sequence: TGTGCCTGTGACACCGTGATGGGGGATACCCTCCCCTGGGACACCCGACAGATGTTTTTC.

A remark on this clone: A much larger clonotype is one base distant, so this may be a read error. Other DNA sequences in this specimen translate into the identical CDR3. This sequence joins TRDV2 and TRDJ3, with a tentative D call TRDD3 (5 bases). The germline V gene encodes CDR1 GEAIGNYY and CDR2 EKD. This CDR3 region has 17 residues. CDR3 DNA: TGTGCCTGTGACACGGCGGAACGGGGACGGGACACCCGGCAGATGTTTTTC. Protein product: CACDTAERGRDTRQMFF.

Turning to this clone: A far larger clone is off by one base, so a read error is likely. The chain combines TRDV1 with TRDJ1; TRDD3 aligns across 10 bases. TCRdb lists no J gene, so it was determined here by aligning the DNA to germline. Germline CDR1 and CDR2: TSWWSYY and QGS. The CDR3 runs to 23 residues. This chain's CDR3 is CALGELSGLLQYWGIFYTGKLIF. The CDR3, as DNA: TGTGCTCTTGGGGAACTTAGCGGCCTACTCCAGTACTGGGGGATCTTCTACACCGGTAAACTCATCTTT.

The J gene is TRDJ1, the V gene TRDV2; 13 positions agree with TRDD3. There are 18 residues in the CDR3. The V gene's germline CDR1 is GEAIGNYY and CDR2 EKD. The junction had 9 bases not matched to a gene; V was cut back by 1 base and J by 2 bases. CDR3 residues: CACDTVSTGGYETDKLIF. The CDR3, as DNA: TGTGCCTGTGACACGGTCAGTACTGGGGGATACGAAACCGATAAACTCATCTTT.

As regards this clone: TCRdb lists the protein of a much larger clone for this DNA, which differs at residue 8, so this is likely a read error; the protein given here is translated from the DNA itself. This chain connects TRDV2 to TRDJ1, with 8 bases that match TRDD3. The CDR3 is 18 amino acids. Germline V gene lookup returns CDR1 GEAIGNYY and CDR2 EKD. Trimming cost V 4 bases and J 1 base; bases outside gene matches: 16. CDR3 DNA sequence: TGTGCCTGTGATTTACTGGGGGGTAAGCCCCATATCACCGATAAACTCATCTTT. Protein product: CACDLLGGKPHITDKLIF.

This clone was seen a few times. The translation of this DNA and the TCRdb protein of a much larger clone differ at residue 5, probably owing to a read error; the protein shown here is translated from the DNA. The chain combines TRDV2 with TRDJ3; TRDD3 matches at 9 bases. There are 17 residues in the CDR3. V was pared by 3 bases and J by 1 base, with 3 bases of the junction left unmatched. Looked up from germline, CDR1 is GEAIGNYY and CDR2 is EKD. For the CDR3, the DNA is TGTGCCTGTGACGGTACTGGGGGATCCTGGGACACCCGACAGATGTTTTTC. Translating it yields CACDGTGGSWDTRQMFF.

This clone was picked up a small number of times. TCRdb's entry gives the protein of a much larger clone, which mismatches this DNA's translation at residue 3, likely from a read error; the protein reported here is translated from the DNA. The gene calls are TRDV2 and TRDJ1; 8 positions agree with TRDD3. The CDR3 covers 16 residues. Germline-derived CDR1 and CDR2 are GEAIGNYY and EKD. The CDR3: CARDILGANPTDKLIF. The DNA for the CDR3 is TGTGCCCGTGACATACTGGGGGCCAATCCCACCGATAAACTCATCTTT.

For this clone: Given a much more abundant clone one base away, this may be a read error. The chain combines TRDV2 with TRDJ1, with D maybe TRDD3 (5 bases). Since TCRdb gives no J gene, matching the DNA to germline was used here to assign it. The CDR3 has 14 amino acids. Germline CDR1 is GEAIGNYY and CDR2 is EKD. V was clipped by 3 bases and J by 10 bases, with 20 bases between them. This CDR3 reads CACDPLTGRGGLIF. Written as DNA, the CDR3 is TGTGCCTGTGACCCCCTGACTGGCAGGGGAGGACTCATCTTT.

A note on this clone: The protein TCRdb gives is from a much larger clone and does not agree with this DNA's translation at residue 16, likely a read error; the protein shown here comes from the DNA. The J gene is TRDJ1, the V gene TRDV1; perhaps TRDD2 as D (5 bases). Germline loops: CDR1 TSWWSYY, CDR2 QGS. Trimming removed 4 bases at V and 3 bases at J, with 33 bases between. The CDR3 has 21 amino acids. Here the CDR3 reads CALGARIEHYLYLQDADKLIF. CDR3 coding DNA: TGTGCTCTTGGGGCCCGAATTGAACACTACCTCTACCTACAAGACGCCGATAAACTCATCTTT.

The J gene was not called, though the V gene is TRDV1; TRDD3 was called by the table and not checked on the DNA. Germline CDR1 TSWWSYY, CDR2 QGS. The CDR3 loop spans 24 amino acids. For the CDR3, the DNA is TGTGCTAGTGGGGAAATTGATTACGGCCCGTGCGAGAGGGGGGACCTTATCATATCCGATAAAATCATCTTT. This sequence encodes CASGEIDYGPCERGDLIISDKIIF.

Comments on this clone: A read error likely explains why the TCRdb protein, taken from a much larger clone, differs from this DNA's translation at residue 5; the protein shown is translated from the DNA. The CDR3 coding sequence is TGTGCCTGTGACAGACTGGGGGCCAATCCCACCGATAAACTCATCTTT. This sequence encodes CACDRLGANPTDKLIF. This chain joins TRDV2 and TRDJ1; 8 nucleotides match TRDD3. Since TCRdb gives no J gene, matching the DNA to germline was used here to assign it. The V and J ends lost 2 bases and 1 base, in that order; junction bases with no gene match: 8. The germline V gene has CDR1 GEAIGNYY and CDR2 EKD. This CDR3 has 16 amino acids.

As concerns this clone: One end of the junction does not line up with germline, which may come from a read error. The chain uses TRDV2 and TRDJ3; the match to TRDD3 covers 8 bases. TCRdb records no J gene; here it was assigned by comparing the DNA to germline. CDR1 GEAIGNYY and CDR2 EKD come from the germline V gene. The CDR3 is 22 amino acids. CDR3 coding DNA: TGTGCCTGTGACACGATTCCTCAAGTTGGGGGATCGTACTCCTGGGACCCCCGGCAGATGTTTTTC. This encodes CACDTIPQVGGSYSWDPRQMFF.